This TCR beta chain is from a study of T cells in Graves' hyperthyroidism and ophthalmopathy. Across the whole study: Peripheral blood sampling occurred at initial diagnosis, before any treatment.

CDR1 and CDR2 from the germline V gene are WNHNN and SYGVQD (reference sequence). V was shortened by 0 bases and J by 2 bases, with 6 bases between the two germline ends. This CDR3 contains 14 residues. Stable hyperthyroidism: no ophthalmopathy progression over 18 months of follow-up. On the basis of clinical symptoms, serum thyroxine and TRAb, thyroid ultrasound and orbital computed tomography, diagnoses were made. Amplification of TCR beta CDR3 regions used RNA as the template. First-round RT-PCR with HTBI primers amplified the TCR CDR3 region. TCRdb passed the multiplex PCR reads through MiXCR, listing each CDR3 protein once. The top ten clones hold approximately 46% of a sample with about 210,000 distinct CDR3 sequences, approximately 17% of them seen once.

The clonotype was recovered from a man in his fifties with Graves' hyperthyroidism. The specimen was blood. The chain combines TRBV10-1 with TRBJ2-3; D is uncertain. CDR3 DNA: TGCGCCAGCAGTGAGTCGATTCCCACAGATACGCAGTATTTT. This codes for CASSESIPTDTQYF.